The sequence of this T cell receptor (beta chain) was determined in a study of regulatory T cells in long-lasting Graves disease (dated by TCRdb to about 2021). About the study as a whole: Persistent Graves' disease meant more than 5 years of antithyroid drug treatment with TSH receptor autoantibodies that stayed positive. A total of approximately 35 samples underwent TCR sequencing: about 13 from persistent and 20 from newly diagnosed Graves' disease patients. The study took place in China and was registered as a clinical trial. In the clinical cohort, patients with persistent Graves' disease had used antithyroid drugs for an average of about 9.3 years. Peripheral blood TCR sequencing and RNA sequencing compared persistent Graves' disease patients with newly diagnosed Graves' disease patients.

CDR1 and CDR2 are drawn from the germline V gene: SGHRS, YFSETQ. The CDR3 has 14 amino acids, counting the end cysteine and phenylalanine. The kept DNA is CDR3 alone, 42 bases in frame from the first base. The junction shows trimming of 2 bases on V and 8 bases on J, and the gene matches do not reach 2 bases of it. Reading the label with the study, this specimen's time point is: persistent/refractory GD, antithyroid drugs over 5 years with positive TRAb. For both TCR sequencing and RNA sequencing, RNA was extracted from PBMCs using TRIzol. The diagnosis of Graves' disease was made according to American Thyroid Association guidelines. Patients were recruited from an endocrinology department in Xi'an, China. Each patient gave around 9.2 milliliters of peripheral blood, collected in an EDTA anticoagulant tube. Ficoll Paque Plus density gradient separation was used to isolate PBMCs, and no additional T cell sorting was done. An Agilent 2100 Bioanalyzer and agarose gel were used to assess RNA quality, and a NanoDrop 2000 was used to measure RNA concentration.

The library relied on multiplex PCR. The sample was run on an Illumina HiSeq 4000. CDR3 regions were amplified by Arm-PCR with iRepertoire HTBI primers to construct TCR beta libraries. Gel purification was performed on PCR products prior to sequencing. In the original analysis: A total of some 60 TRBV and some 15 TRBJ segments were identified across samples and were used for gene usage analysis of CDR3 amino acid clonotypes. COPE and FqMerger were used to merge the filtered high-quality paired reads into contigs. BLAST was used to align contigs to IMGT TRBV, TRBD and TRBJ reference genes, with CDR3 defined following IMGT. Any clonotype with a frequency above 0.1% was classified as a highly expanded clone. Shannon entropy was used to measure repertoire diversity, and the Gini coefficient was used to measure V-J evenness. Public clonotypes were defined as clonotypes shared by more than one individual. TCRdb reworked the public reads: Q25 trimming with fastp, MiXCR clone assembly, productive beta chains retained. Identical CDR3 protein sequences are pooled into one entry, listed with their most common genes and DNA. These V and J calls originate from TCRdb's pipeline instead of the authors' own analysis. A total of over 250,000 distinct CDR3 sequences appear in this sample, around 21% of them only once. Approximately 60% of the sample comes from the top ten.

Study-wide findings and limitations: Only peripheral blood was studied, because thyroid tissue, the primary lesion, was inaccessible. Preferential use of TRBV28, TRBJ1-2 and TRBJ2-5 was observed in persistent disease, whereas TRBV20-1 and TRBJ2-1 were favored in newly diagnosed disease. A larger number of public clonotypes was shared among persistent patients (more than 2,500) than among newly diagnosed patients (approximately 1,000). Sequencing and analysis were limited to the TCR beta chain. The authors acknowledged the small sample size as a limitation that may reduce accuracy. Compared with newly diagnosed patients, patients with persistent Graves' disease had lower TCR Shannon entropy and fewer highly expanded clones, which suggests clonal expansion.

This clonotype was observed a single time. The clone's antigen remains unknown. No much larger clonotype is one base removed from it; base qualities were not supplied. A read on its own is weak evidence. The source of this sequence is a female donor with Graves disease. Recombination connected TRBV5-1 to TRBJ1-6; a stretch of 9 junction bases matches TRBD1. The sample in question was peripheral blood mononuclear cells (PBMCs), obtained when the disease was refractory, from a patient treated with antithyroid drugs. The sequenced DNA is TGCGCCAGCAGCTTACAGGGGGCGGATTCACCCCTCCACTTT. The encoded protein is CASSLQGADSPLHF. When the CDR3 is completed using the reference TRBV5-1 and TRBJ1-6 genes on either side, the full variable domain is KAGVTQTPRYLIKTRGQQVTLSCSPISGHRSVSWYQQTPGQGLQFLFEYFSETQRNKGNFPGRFSGRQFSNSRSEMNVSTLELGDSALYLCASSLQGADSPLHFGNGTRLTVT.